This TCR beta chain was captured by sequencing in a study of blood T cell repertoires in COVID-19 (dated by TCRdb to the early 2020s). Notes on the research overall: Collaborator samples came from the United States, Italy and Spain and covered acute and convalescent phases of COVID-19. The prospective study material was composed of cDNA or gDNA derived from T cells, B-cell-depleted T cells, or PBMCs. The dataset comprised deeply sampled blood TCRbeta repertoires from subjects exposed to, actively infected with, or recovered from COVID-19. The repertoires were released in a freely available public database meant as a resource for research on the immune response to SARS-CoV-2. The samples were drawn from two sources: the first 160 participants of the ongoing ImmuneRACE study, and fewer than 1,500 subjects contributed by 6 global collaborators. The sample metadata nearly always contained a de-identified subject ID, COVID-19 status, age in years and sex. Where available, HLA class I and class II types were obtained from metadata supplied by the sample provider rather than from assay-based typing. The study at large found these results: Clinical and demographic metadata were provided uncurated, with the amount varying by source and participant.

Comments on this clone: No cognate antigen has been identified for it. No base quality information exists; no much larger clone differs at one position.

Collaborating institutions collected whole blood in K2EDTA tubes following their own protocols. For TCRbeta analysis, collaborators shipped samples in one of three forms: frozen whole blood, isolated PBMCs, or DNA extracted from either of those sample types. The immunoSEQ Assay, a bias-controlled multiplex PCR, was used to amplify TCRbeta CDR3 regions from genomic DNA. As for how the authors treated the data: The number of nucleated cells in each sample was estimated by amplification of reference gene primers within the assay. To quantify the absolute abundance of each unique TCRbeta CDR3 rearrangement, sequence reads were collapsed and filtered. For each sample, productive Simpson clonality was calculated as the square root of Simpson's diversity index over productive rearrangements. TCRdb obtained this table from immuneACCESS and retained in-frame rearrangements with V and J assigned. These tables miss some clones; where compared with another copy, unresolved V genes account for less than half of the shortfall, and the remainder is unexplained. For V, J and clone size, that table is used; D and trimming come from the DNA. The sample table holds roughly 120,000 clones, of which over 85% were seen once. About 4% of the sample is held by the ten biggest clonotypes.

This TCR was recovered from a man aged 50 or older with active COVID-19. Sequencing was done on a sample of peripheral blood.

The sequenced DNA is TGTGCCAGCAGCCCTTTGACAGGCCTTAAGGGTGAGCAAGAGACCCAGTACTTC. Its amino acids are CASSPLTGLKGEQETQYF. This receptor chain uses TRBV5-6 and TRBJ2-5; TRBD1 is a possible D gene, resting on 6 matching bases. Cut back by 4 bases and 2 bases, the V and J ends lie 24 bases apart. CDR1 and CDR2, per the germline V gene, are SGHDT and YYEEEE. Including cysteine and phenylalanine, the CDR3 has 18 amino acids. Only CDR3 DNA is held: 54 bases, read in frame from base 1.